This T cell receptor beta chain derives from a study of T cells in Graves' hyperthyroidism and ophthalmopathy. The study's findings and limits: Using 13 V-J features, a model discriminated ophthalmopathy from stable hyperthyroidism.

This clonotype was observed a handful of times. What it binds is not known. The TCR beta CDR3 regions underwent amplification using RNA transcripts as the source. In the first-round RT-PCR of the TCR CDR3, the HTBI primer set was used. TCRdb redid the calling of the multiplex PCR reads with MiXCR, one entry per CDR3 protein. The repertoire holds about 460,000 distinct CDR3 sequences, with under 25% as singletons. Diagnoses were established using clinical symptoms, serum thyroxine and TRAb, thyroid ultrasound and orbital computed tomography. CDR3 length equals 14 residues. The V and J ends lost 6 bases and 4 bases respectively, with 16 bases between them. Germline values: CDR1 MNHNS, CDR2 SASEGT.

The origin of this receptor is a woman aged 70-85 years with Graves' ophthalmopathy. The material sequenced was blood. The V and J genes are TRBV6-1 and TRBJ2-7, with D possibly being TRBD1 (6 bases). The CDR3 DNA follows: TGTGCCAGCAGCCGTATGACGGGGACATACGAGCAGTACTTC. Its translation: CASSRMTGTYEQYF.